Shown below are 11 T cell receptor beta chains from a single sample sequenced in a study of blood T cell repertoires in COVID-19. Assay used: immunoSEQ multiplex PCR; TCRdb lists only in-frame clones, some missing. The data contain about 170,000 clones, approximately 91% of them singletons. Sequenced input: peripheral blood. The receptor set was obtained from a man aged 18 to 30 with COVID-19, enrolled during active disease.

This clone was seen more than once but under ten times. The rearrangement links TRBV13 to TRBJ2-2, with TRBD2 matching over 10 bases. This CDR3 is built from 14 residues. J gave up 4 bases and V 9 bases, and 5 bases lay outside the gene matches. Germline CDR1 is PRHDT and CDR2 is FYEKMQ (reference sequence). Here the CDR3 DNA reads TGTGCCAGTTCTAGCGGGAGTGGCACCGGGGAGCTGTTTTTT. Translated, it gives CASSSGSGTGELFF.

This chain uses TRBV5-8 with TRBJ2-5; D unclear. The germline V and J ends were trimmed by 2 bases and 2 bases, with 10 bases remaining between them. The germline V gene encodes CDR1 SGHTS and CDR2 YDEGEE. The CDR3 is made up of 14 amino acids. CDR3 residues: CASSFGSRQETQYF. The CDR3 DNA follows: TGTGCCAGCAGCTTCGGTTCCCGACAAGAGACCCAGTACTTC.

The count of this clone is one. The chain couples TRBV5-6 to TRBJ1-2; possible D gene TRBD1, 5 bases. The V gene lost 5 bases and the J gene lost 4 bases, with 21 bases spanning the gap. The CDR3 covers 16 residues. CDR1 and CDR2 (germline): SGHDT, YYEEEE. The CDR3 is CASSLELGVVRYGYTF. In DNA, the CDR3 is TGTGCCAGCAGTCTGGAATTAGGGGTTGTGCGCTATGGCTACACCTTC. The full variable domain, in which reference TRBV5-6 and TRBJ1-2 provide the parts outside the CDR3, is DAGVTQSPTHLIKTRGQQVTLRCSPKSGHDTVSWYQQALGQGPQFIFQYYEEEERQRGNFPDRFSGHQFPNYSSELNVNALLLGDSALYLCASSLELGVVRYGYTFGSGTRLTVV.

The CDR3 coding sequence is TGTGCCAGCGCATATACAGCAGCTAACTATGGCTACACCTTC. Its protein product is CASAYTAANYGYTF. The chain recombines TRBV19 with TRBJ1-2; D is unresolved. Per germline, CDR1 LNHDA and CDR2 SQIVND (reference sequence). The V gene lost 9 bases and the J gene lost 0 bases, with 14 bases spanning the gap. The CDR3 has 14 amino acids.

This clone was seen just once. Here the CDR3 DNA reads TGTGCCACCAGCAGAGTCAGGGGACGGTACAATGAGCAGTTCTTC. Translation gives CATSRVRGRYNEQFF. V is TRBV15 and J is TRBJ2-1; TRBD1 is a possible D gene (6 bases). The germline V and J ends were trimmed by 1 base and 4 bases, with 11 bases remaining between them. Germline V gene data show CDR1 as LNHNV and CDR2 as YYDKDF (reference sequence). There are 15 residues in the CDR3.

This clone was counted a single time. This chain links TRBV27 with TRBJ2-7; the match to TRBD1 covers 7 bases. J was trimmed by 3 bases and V by 1 base; bases with no gene match: 9. Germline V gives CDR1 MNHEY, CDR2 SMNVEV (reference sequence). This CDR3 has 16 residues. This CDR3 is CASSLFYRTGGYEQYF. The CDR3 region has the DNA TGTGCCAGCAGTTTATTCTACCGGACAGGAGGCTACGAGCAGTACTTC.

The rearrangement links TRBV7-7 to TRBJ2-7; 9 bases align to TRBD2. The CDR3 is made up of 15 amino acids. Germline values: CDR1 SSHAT, CDR2 FNYEAQ (reference sequence). V dropped 2 bases and J dropped 9; count of bases not matched to a gene: 11. CDR3 loop: CASSLLAGGTNRQYF. DNA of the CDR3: TGTGCCAGCAGCTTATTGGCGGGAGGGACTAATCGGCAGTACTTC.

The chain combines TRBV4-1 with TRBJ1-3; TRBD1 matches at 7 bases. CDR3 length: 16 residues. Germline V lookup: CDR1 MGHRA, CDR2 YSYEKL. The ends lost 0 bases at V and 2 bases at J; junction bases unmatched: 4. CDR3 residues: CASSQDPGTAGNTIYF. Written as DNA, the CDR3 is TGCGCCAGCAGCCAAGACCCCGGGACAGCTGGAAACACCATATATTTT.

V and J are TRBV6-6 and TRBJ2-6; D might be TRBD1 (6 bases). V lost 7 bases to trimming and J lost 2 bases, with 15 bases between them. Per the germline V gene, CDR1 is MNHNY and CDR2 is SVGAGI (reference sequence). The CDR3 is 16 amino acids. The CDR3 DNA reads as TGTGCCAGCACTTCAACTCAGGGGACTGGGGCCAACGTCCTGACTTTC. It codes for CASTSTQGTGANVLTF.

This sequence joins TRBV5-4 and TRBJ2-1, with 8 bases aligning to TRBD1. This CDR3 comprises 16 residues. V was clipped by 0 bases and J by 2 bases; unmatched bases: 4. The germline gives CDR1 SGHNT, CDR2 YYREEE (reference sequence). Here the CDR3 reads CASSLVDRGPYNEQFF. The CDR3 region has the DNA TGTGCCAGCAGCTTGGTTGACAGGGGACCCTACAATGAGCAGTTCTTC.

The V gene is TRBV6-2 or TRBV6-3, the J gene TRBJ2-3; the D gene is possibly TRBD2 (6 bases). This CDR3 contains 11 residues. The ends were cut back, 5 bases at V and 6 bases at J, with 6 bases in the middle. Germline V gene sequence: CDR1 MNHEY, CDR2 SVGEGT. The CDR3 DNA reads as TGTGCCAGCAGTCGGGGGGATACGCAGTATTTT. Amino acid sequence: CASSRGDTQYF.